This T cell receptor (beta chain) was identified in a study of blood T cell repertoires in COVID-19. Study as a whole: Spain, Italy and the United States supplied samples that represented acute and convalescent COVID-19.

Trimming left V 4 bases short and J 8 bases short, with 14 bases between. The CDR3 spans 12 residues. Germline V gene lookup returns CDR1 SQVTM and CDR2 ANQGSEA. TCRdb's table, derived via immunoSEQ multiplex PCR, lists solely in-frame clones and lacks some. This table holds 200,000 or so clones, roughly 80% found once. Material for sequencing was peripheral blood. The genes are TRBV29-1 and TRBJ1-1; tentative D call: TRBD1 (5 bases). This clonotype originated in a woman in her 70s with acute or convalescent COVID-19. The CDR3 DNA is TGCAGCGTTGTAGGGGTAAGAGGCGAAGCTTTCTTT. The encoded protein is CSVVGVRGEAFF.